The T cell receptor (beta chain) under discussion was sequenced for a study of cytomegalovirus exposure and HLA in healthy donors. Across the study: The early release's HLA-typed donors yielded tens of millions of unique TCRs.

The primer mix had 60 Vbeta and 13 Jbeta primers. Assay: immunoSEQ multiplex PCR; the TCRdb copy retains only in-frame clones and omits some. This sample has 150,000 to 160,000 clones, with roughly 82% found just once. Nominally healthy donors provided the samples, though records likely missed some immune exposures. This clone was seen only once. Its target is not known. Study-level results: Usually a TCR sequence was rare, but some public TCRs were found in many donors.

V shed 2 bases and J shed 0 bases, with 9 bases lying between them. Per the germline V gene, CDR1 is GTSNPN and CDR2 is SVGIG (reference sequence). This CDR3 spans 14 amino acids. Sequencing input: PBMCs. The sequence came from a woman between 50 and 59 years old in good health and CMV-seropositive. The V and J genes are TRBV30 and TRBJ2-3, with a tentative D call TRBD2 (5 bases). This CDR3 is CAWSRGSSTDTQYF. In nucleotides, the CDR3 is TGTGCCTGGAGTCGAGGGTCCAGCACAGATACGCAGTATTTT.